This is a list of T cell receptor beta chains from one sample in a study of blood T cell repertoires in COVID-19. Assay used: immunoSEQ multiplex PCR; TCRdb lists only in-frame clones, some missing. The sample has a few hundred thousand clones; around 87% are singletons. Material: peripheral blood. The receptors were gathered from a woman in her twenties or thirties with COVID-19, enrolled during active disease. CDR3s include the opening cysteine and the closing phenylalanine or tryptophan. The D gene is left open where the match is weak. Part of the rows lack a size; the others show once, few, many or a class for expanded clones.

V: TRBV6-2/TRBV6-3; J: TRBJ1-1; D: .; length: 12; size: .; DNA: TGTGCCAGCAGCCCCGACAGAACTGAAGCTTTCTTT; CDR3: CASSPDRTEAFF
V: TRBV30; J: TRBJ1-2; D: TRBD1; length: 14; size: .; DNA: TGTGCCTGGAGTGTAGGACAGGGGGGCTATGGCTACACCTTC; CDR3: CAWSVGQGGYGYTF
V: TRBV9; J: TRBJ1-1; D: .; length: 14; size: .; DNA: TGTGCCAGCAGCGCGGGACTTACGAACACTGAAGCTTTCTTT; CDR3: CASSAGLTNTEAFF
V: TRBV25-1; J: TRBJ2-1; D: TRBD1; length: 14; size: .; DNA: TGTGCCAGCAGTGAATGGGGGACAGCGAATGAGCAGTTCTTC; CDR3: CASSEWGTANEQFF
V: TRBV7-9; J: TRBJ1-1; D: TRBD1; length: 14; size: .; DNA: TGTGCCAGCAGCTTCGACAGGGGGCGGACTGAAGCTTTCTTT; CDR3: CASSFDRGRTEAFF
V: TRBV5-4; J: TRBJ2-7; D: TRBD2; length: 14; size: .; DNA: TGTGCCAGCAGACTAGCGGGAGGGCCCTACGAGCAGTACTTC; CDR3: CASRLAGGPYEQYF
V: TRBV9; J: TRBJ2-5; D: .; length: 14; size: .; DNA: TGTGCCAGCAGCGTAGGGACATCTGGGGAGACCCAGTACTTC; CDR3: CASSVGTSGETQYF
V: TRBV6-5; J: TRBJ2-7; D: TRBD1; length: 15; size: .; DNA: TGTGCCAGCAGAATGGGACAGGGGATTTACCACGAGCAGTACTTC; CDR3: CASRMGQGIYHEQYF
V: TRBV7-6; J: TRBJ2-1; D: TRBD2; length: 16; size: .; DNA: TGTGCCAGCAGCCCTGGCCCAGCGGGAGGTTACAATGAGCAGTTCTTC; CDR3: CASSPGPAGGYNEQFF
V: TRBV6-1; J: TRBJ2-7; D: TRBD2; length: 15; size: .; DNA: TGTGCCAGCAGTGAAGACCTAGCGGGGGGCTACGAGCAGTACTTC; CDR3: CASSEDLAGGYEQYF
V: TRBV2; J: TRBJ2-7; D: TRBD2; length: 16; size: .; DNA: TGTGCCAACCTCATTCGTAGCGGGAGCCATCTCTACGAGCAGTACTTC; CDR3: CANLIRSGSHLYEQYF
V: TRBV9; J: TRBJ2-3; D: TRBD2; length: 17; size: .; DNA: TGTGCCAGCAGCGTGTCTAGCGGGAGGGCTAGCACAGATACGCAGTATTTT; CDR3: CASSVSSGRASTDTQYF
V: TRBV28; J: TRBJ2-7; D: TRBD2; length: 15; size: .; DNA: TGTGCCAGCAGTTTAGGGACTAGGGTCTCCTACGAGCAGTACTTC; CDR3: CASSLGTRVSYEQYF
V: TRBV7-2; J: TRBJ1-1; D: TRBD1; length: 14; size: .; DNA: TGTGCCAGCAGCTCACAGGGGATTAACACTGAAGCTTTCTTT; CDR3: CASSSQGINTEAFF
V: TRBV30; J: TRBJ2-2; D: .; length: 13; size: .; DNA: TGTGCCTGGAGTGACGGGCGGGAAGGGGAGCTGTTTTTT; CDR3: CAWSDGREGELFF
V: TRBV10-2; J: TRBJ2-2; D: .; length: 11; size: .; DNA: TGCGCCAGCAGTGCCGCCGGGGAGCTGTTTTTT; CDR3: CASSAAGELFF
V: TRBV19; J: TRBJ2-2; D: .; length: 14; size: few; DNA: TGTGCCAGTAATATGCAGGGGTTTGCCGGGGAGCTGTTTTTT; CDR3: CASNMQGFAGELFF
V: TRBV6-5; J: TRBJ2-5; D: .; length: 14; size: .; DNA: TGTGCCAGCAGTTACCTGGCTTTTCAAGAGACCCAGTACTTC; CDR3: CASSYLAFQETQYF
V: TRBV3-1/TRBV3-2; J: TRBJ1-1; D: .; length: 13; size: .; DNA: TGTGCCAGCAGCCAAGGGCGGCAGTTTGAAGCTTTCTTT; CDR3: CASSQGRQFEAFF
V: TRBV7-9; J: TRBJ1-5; D: TRBD1; length: 14; size: .; DNA: TGTGCCAGCAGCCGACAGGGAGGAGGGCAGCCCCAGCATTTT; CDR3: CASSRQGGGQPQHF
V: TRBV30; J: TRBJ1-1; D: .; length: 12; size: .; DNA: TGTGCCTGGGGGGCCTTGAACACTGAAGCTTTCTTT; CDR3: CAWGALNTEAFF
V: TRBV29-1; J: TRBJ2-7; D: TRBD2; length: 13; size: .; DNA: TGCAGCGTCCAGAGGACTAGAAGCTACGAGCAGTACTTC; CDR3: CSVQRTRSYEQYF
V: TRBV19; J: TRBJ2-4; D: .; length: 12; size: .; DNA: TGTGCCAGTAGTTTAGCCGGAAACATTCAGTACTTC; CDR3: CASSLAGNIQYF
V: TRBV29-1; J: TRBJ2-2; D: TRBD2; length: 15; size: .; DNA: TGCAGCGTTGAAAAGGCACCGGGAGGCACCGGGGAGCTGTTTTTT; CDR3: CSVEKAPGGTGELFF
V: TRBV14; J: TRBJ2-1; D: .; length: 13; size: .; DNA: TGTGCCAGCAGCCTATCCTGGAGCCAGATTGAGTTCTTC; CDR3: CASSLSWSQIEFF
V: TRBV11-1; J: TRBJ2-2; D: .; length: 13; size: .; DNA: TGTGCCAGCAGCTCTCAGCGGACCGGGGAGCTGTTTTTT; CDR3: CASSSQRTGELFF
V: TRBV5-1; J: TRBJ2-3; D: TRBD2; length: 17; size: .; DNA: TGCGCCAGCAGCCCGGGGGGGCTAGCGGGAGGGCAAAATACGCAGTATTTT; CDR3: CASSPGGLAGGQNTQYF
V: TRBV5-6; J: TRBJ2-2; D: TRBD2; length: 19; size: .; DNA: TGTGCCAGCAGCCCGGGACTAGCGGGAGAGGAGGGAGAAACCGGGGAGCTGTTTTTT; CDR3: CASSPGLAGEEGETGELFF
V: TRBV19; J: TRBJ2-1; D: TRBD2; length: 15; size: .; DNA: TGTGCCAGTAGTATAGATGGGGCGGGAGGCAATGAGCAGTTCTTC; CDR3: CASSIDGAGGNEQFF
V: TRBV7-9; J: TRBJ1-2; D: .; length: 15; size: .; DNA: TGTGCCAGCAGCTTAGAGATGGGGGGAAACTATGGCTACACCTTC; CDR3: CASSLEMGGNYGYTF
V: TRBV7-3; J: TRBJ2-1; D: TRBD1; length: 13; size: .; DNA: TGTGCCAGCAGCTTTCAGGGGGCTCGGGAGCAGTTCTTC; CDR3: CASSFQGAREQFF
V: TRBV24-1; J: TRBJ1-1; D: .; length: 13; size: .; DNA: TGTGCCACCGCGGCACAGGAGTCTTCTGAAGCTTTCTTT; CDR3: CATAAQESSEAFF
V: TRBV5-1; J: TRBJ1-4; D: TRBD1; length: 13; size: .; DNA: TGCGCCAGCAGCTGGGACAGTAATGAAAAACTGTTTTTT; CDR3: CASSWDSNEKLFF
V: TRBV28; J: TRBJ1-2; D: TRBD1; length: 17; size: .; DNA: TGTGCCAGCACATACCATCTGGGGGGACAGGGGACGGTGGGCTACACCTTC; CDR3: CASTYHLGGQGTVGYTF
V: TRBV5-1; J: TRBJ2-1; D: TRBD2; length: 12; size: .; DNA: TGCGCCAGCAGCTTAGGGGCGGGGGGGCAGTTCTTC; CDR3: CASSLGAGGQFF
V: TRBV28; J: TRBJ1-5; D: .; length: 12; size: .; DNA: TGTGCCAGCAGTTTGGGGGGAGGGCCCCAGCATTTT; CDR3: CASSLGGGPQHF